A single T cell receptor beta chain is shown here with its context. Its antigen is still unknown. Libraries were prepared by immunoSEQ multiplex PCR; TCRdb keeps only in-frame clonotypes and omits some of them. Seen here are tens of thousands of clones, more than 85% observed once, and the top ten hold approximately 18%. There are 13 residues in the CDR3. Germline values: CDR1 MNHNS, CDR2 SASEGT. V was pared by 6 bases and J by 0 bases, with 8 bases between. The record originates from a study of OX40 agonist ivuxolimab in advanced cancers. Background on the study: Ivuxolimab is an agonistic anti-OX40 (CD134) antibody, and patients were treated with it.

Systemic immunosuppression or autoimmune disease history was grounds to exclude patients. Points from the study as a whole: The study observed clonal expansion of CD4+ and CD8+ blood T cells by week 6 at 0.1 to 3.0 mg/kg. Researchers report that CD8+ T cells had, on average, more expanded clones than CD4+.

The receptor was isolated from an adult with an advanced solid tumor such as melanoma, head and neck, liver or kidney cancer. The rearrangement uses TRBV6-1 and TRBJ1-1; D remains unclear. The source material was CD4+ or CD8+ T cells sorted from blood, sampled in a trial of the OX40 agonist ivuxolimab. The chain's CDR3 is CASSTFLNTEAFF. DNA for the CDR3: TGTGCCAGCAGCACTTTTCTGAACACTGAAGCTTTCTTT.